Following are 12 T cell receptor beta chains from one sample sequenced in a study of radiotherapy plus CTLA-4 blockade in lung cancer. Assay: immunoSEQ multiplex PCR; the TCRdb copy retains only in-frame clones and omits some. The sample yields fewer than 65,000 clones, 70% to 90% seen once. The sequencing here drew on peripheral blood, taken from a patient treated with radiotherapy plus ipilimumab. The receptors here all came from a human donor with non-small cell lung cancer whose response to radiotherapy plus ipilimumab could not be evaluated.

Worth noting for this clone: This sample includes further DNA sequences coding for the same CDR3. V and J are TRBV9 and TRBJ2-7; D might be TRBD2 (5 bases). The CDR3 sequence is 13 residues long. Per germline, CDR1 SGDLS and CDR2 YYNGEE. V lost 3 bases, J lost 0 bases, and 7 bases lay in between. DNA for the CDR3: TGTGCCAGCAGCGCGGGGAGCTCCTACGAGCAGTACTTC. Protein product: CASSAGSSYEQYF.

The gene calls are TRBV30 and TRBJ2-5; 11 positions match TRBD1. Germline V gives CDR1 GTSNPN, CDR2 SVGIG (reference sequence). Germline trimming cut 0 bases from V and 7 bases from J; bases unmatched to any gene: 4. The CDR3 totals 14 residues. The CDR3 DNA reads TGTGCCTGGAGTGTGGACAGGGGGCAGGGGACCCAGTACTTC. Translating it yields CAWSVDRGQGTQYF. The complete variable domain, with remaining parts taken from reference TRBV30 and TRBJ2-5, reads SQTIHQWPATLVQPVGSPLSLECTVEGTSNPNLYWYRQAAGRGLQLLFYSVGIGQISSEVPQNLSASRPQDRQFILSSKKLLLSDSGFYLCAWSVDRGQGTQYFGPGTRLLVL.

The gene calls are TRBV4-1 and TRBJ2-5; 7 nucleotides align to TRBD2. With the DNA end fitting TRBJ2-7 better, the J assignment may be wrong. The CDR3 loop spans 15 amino acids. Germline CDR1 is MGHRA and CDR2 is YSYEKL. The CDR3 loop reads CASSQGAGISYEQYF. The CDR3 nucleotides read TGCGCCAGCAGCCAAGGAGCGGGAATCTCCTACGAGCAGTACTTC.

V usage is TRBV5-1 and J usage is TRBJ2-7, with 9 bases aligning to TRBD1. V lost 0 bases and J lost 2; bases outside the gene matches: 6. In germline, CDR1 is SGHRS, CDR2 YFSETQ. The CDR3 runs 16 residues. CDR3 loop: CASSLGGTGYPYEQYF. Here the CDR3 DNA reads TGCGCCAGCAGCTTGGGAGGGACAGGGTATCCCTACGAGCAGTACTTC.

The chain carries TRBV14 and TRBJ2-7, with 7 bases identical to TRBD2. Germline lookup yields CDR1 SGHDN and CDR2 FVKESK. Trimming took 0 bases from V and 0 from J; bases not matched to a gene: 11. The CDR3 totals 18 residues. The CDR3 protein is CASSQDPRTGTTSYEQYF. The CDR3 coding sequence is TGTGCCAGCAGCCAAGACCCGCGAACCGGGACTACCTCCTACGAGCAGTACTTC.

CDR3 DNA: TGTGCCAGTGGACCATTCAGCACAGGGTTCTACGAGCAGTACTTC. It codes for CASGPFSTGFYEQYF. The gene calls are TRBV19 and TRBJ2-7; TRBD1 is a possible D gene (6 bases). The CDR3 sequence is 15 residues long. Trimming took 8 bases from V and 3 from J, leaving 20 bases between them. CDR1 is LNHDA, CDR2 SQIVND, per germline (reference sequence).

This rearrangement joins TRBV18 to TRBJ1-3; D unclear. V was trimmed by 2 bases and J by 0 bases, leaving 14 bases between them. CDR3 length: 17 residues. CDR1 is KGHSH and CDR2 is LQKENI in the germline V gene. The CDR3 nucleotides are TGTGCCAGCTCACCATCGCCGGTTCCCTCCTCTGGAAACACCATATATTTT. Translated: CASSPSPVPSSGNTIYF.

The sample holds a few counts of this clone. The V and J genes are TRBV12-5 and TRBJ2-3; 9 bases map to TRBD2. The V gene's germline CDR1 is LGHNT and CDR2 FRNRAP. The CDR3 spans 13 residues. CDR3: CASSGSGTDTQYF. CDR3 DNA sequence: TGTGCAAGTAGCGGGAGCGGCACAGATACGCAGTATTTT.

Only one count was recorded for this clone. This chain joins TRBV4-3 and TRBJ1-1, with 8 nucleotides matching TRBD1. J gave up 4 bases and V 0 bases, and 4 bases lay outside the gene matches. This CDR3 is built from 15 residues. CDR1 and CDR2 from the germline V gene are LGHNA and YSLEER. In DNA form, the CDR3 reads TGCGCCAGCAGCCAAGAGGGTACAGGGGGCACTGAAGCTTTCTTT. Translated, it gives CASSQEGTGGTEAFF.

The chain couples TRBV5-4 to TRBJ2-7; tentative D call: TRBD1 (5 bases). V was shortened by 4 bases and J by 2 bases, with 13 bases between the two germline ends. The CDR3 extends over 14 amino acids. The germline gives CDR1 SGHNT, CDR2 YYREEE (reference sequence). The CDR3 nucleotides read TGTGCCAGCAGCGTGACAGAGAGACCCTACGAGCAGTACTTC. Its protein is CASSVTERPYEQYF.

The CDR3 protein is CASRYGQQNTEAFF. In DNA form, the CDR3 reads TGTGCCAGCAGATACGGACAACAGAACACTGAAGCTTTCTTT. The chain employs TRBV7-2 and TRBJ1-1, with a possible D match to TRBD1 (5 bases). CDR1 and CDR2 from the germline V gene are SGHTA and FQGNSA. This CDR3 spans 14 amino acids. The V gene lost 6 bases and the J gene lost 1 base, with 12 bases spanning the gap.

This sequence joins TRBV25-1 and TRBJ1-3; D is undetermined. V gave up 8 bases and J gave up 0 bases, with 11 bases separating them. Germline V gene data show CDR1 as MGHDK and CDR2 as SYGVNS. The CDR3 extends over 14 amino acids. The CDR3 here is CASRPMSSGNTIYF. CDR3 nucleotide sequence: TGTGCCAGCCGCCCAATGAGCTCTGGAAACACCATATATTTT.